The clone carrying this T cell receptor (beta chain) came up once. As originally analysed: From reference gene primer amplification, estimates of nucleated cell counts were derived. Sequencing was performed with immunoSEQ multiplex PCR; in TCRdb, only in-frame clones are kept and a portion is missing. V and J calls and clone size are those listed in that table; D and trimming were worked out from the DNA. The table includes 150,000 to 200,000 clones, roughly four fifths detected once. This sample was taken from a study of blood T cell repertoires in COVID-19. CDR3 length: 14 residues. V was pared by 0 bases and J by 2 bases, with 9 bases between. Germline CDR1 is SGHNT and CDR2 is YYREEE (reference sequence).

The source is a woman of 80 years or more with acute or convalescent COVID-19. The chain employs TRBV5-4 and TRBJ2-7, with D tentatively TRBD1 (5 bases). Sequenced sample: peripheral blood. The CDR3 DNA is TGTGCCAGCAGCTTGGAACAGGACGCCTACGAGCAGTACTTC. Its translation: CASSLEQDAYEQYF.